Sequencing of this T cell receptor beta chain was carried out in a study of response to subunit inactivated influenza vaccine. Trimming took 2 bases from V and 2 from J; bases not matched to a gene: 9. This CDR3 region has 17 residues. Per the germline V gene, CDR1 is SGHDN and CDR2 is FVKESK. Each CDR3 protein is one row after TCRdb ran MiXCR on the RT-PCR reads. The sample comprises roughly 650,000 distinct CDR3 sequences, 15% to 18% of which are singletons, and 11% rests with the top ten. The table lists this clonotype with a few counts. The V call is TRBV14, the J call TRBJ2-5; 9 bases line up with TRBD2. This material consisted of PBMCs from blood, taken 11 to 12 days after vaccination. The receptor comes from a man in his forties or fifties who received an inactivated influenza vaccine. DNA for the CDR3: TGTGCCAGCAGCCAACTCCTGGCTAGCGGGAAACAAGAGACCCAGTACTTC. As protein: CASSQLLASGKQETQYF.